The 24 T cell receptor beta chains in this list originate from one sample, sequenced in a study of blood T cell repertoires in COVID-19. The assay was immunoSEQ multiplex PCR, and TCRdb's table has in-frame clones only and misses some. Of tens of thousands of clones listed, around 90% are singletons. The sequenced sample consisted of peripheral blood. These receptor sequences come from a woman at least 80 years old with acute or convalescent COVID-19.

The chain links TRBV3-1 (or the pseudogene TRBV3-2) to TRBJ2-2; D may be TRBD1 (5 bases). This CDR3 region has 16 residues. Germline V gene sequence: CDR1 LGHDT, CDR2 YNNKEL (reference sequence). The V and J ends lost 1 base and 4 bases respectively, with 13 bases between them. CDR3 bases: TGTGCCAGCAGCCAAGCCAAAGGACACTTCACCGGGGAGCTGTTTTTT. Protein sequence: CASSQAKGHFTGELFF.

The chain carries TRBV2 and TRBJ1-5; D is undetermined. V shed 1 base and J shed 0 bases, with 10 bases lying between them. CDR1 and CDR2 from the germline V gene are SNHLY and FYNNEI. This CDR3 contains 16 residues. In nucleotides, the CDR3 is TGTGCCAGCAGTGAAGATGCGGCATATAGCAATCAGCCCCAGCATTTT. Protein: CASSEDAAYSNQPQHF. The full variable domain, its missing parts supplied by reference TRBV2 and TRBJ1-5, is EPEVTQTPSHQVTQMGQEVILRCVPISNHLYFYWYRQILGQKVEFLVSFYNNEISEKSEIFDDQFSVERPDGSNFTLKIRSTKLEDSAMYFCASSEDAAYSNQPQHFGDGTRLSIL.

V is TRBV18 and J is TRBJ1-5; 8 bases match TRBD1. This CDR3 contains 14 residues. Trimming cost V 3 bases and J 5 bases; bases outside gene matches: 3. Looked up from germline, CDR1 is KGHSH and CDR2 is LQKENI. The CDR3 nucleotides read TGTGCCAGCTCACCGACAGGGGATTATCAGCCCCAGCATTTT. Its protein product is CASSPTGDYQPQHF.

The rearrangement uses TRBV5-1 and TRBJ2-7; D gene unclear. From germline, CDR1 is SGHRS and CDR2 YFSETQ. The CDR3 is made up of 14 amino acids. V shed 0 bases and J shed 0 bases, with 7 bases lying between them. The CDR3 sequence is CASSLGEPSYEQYF. The CDR3 DNA sequence: TGCGCCAGCAGCTTGGGAGAGCCCTCCTACGAGCAGTACTTC.

The J gene is TRBJ1-3, the V gene TRBV2; D gene ambiguous. Germline V gene lookup returns CDR1 SNHLY and CDR2 FYNNEI. This CDR3 is 16 amino acids long. The V end was cut by 4 bases, the J end by 0 bases, with 13 bases between. CDR3 sequence reads: CASSVRPVLSGNTIYF. The CDR3 DNA reads as TGTGCCAGCAGTGTCAGGCCGGTCCTCTCTGGAAACACCATATATTTT.

J is TRBJ2-1 and V is TRBV6-2 or TRBV6-3; TRBD2 aligns across 13 bases. The germline V gene has CDR1 MNHEY and CDR2 SVGEGT. J was trimmed by 4 bases and V by 6 bases; bases with no gene match: 6. The CDR3 contains 16 residues. CDR3 protein: CASSDGLAGEYNEQFF. CDR3 nucleotide sequence: TGTGCCAGCAGCGACGGACTAGCGGGGGAGTACAATGAGCAGTTCTTC.

V is TRBV5-1 and J is TRBJ2-5; TRBD1 is a possible D gene (5 bases). The CDR3 runs to 13 residues. V was shortened by 6 bases and J by 0 bases, with 9 bases between the two germline ends. CDR1 SGHRS and CDR2 YFSETQ come from the germline V gene. CDR3 residues: CASTQGYQETQYF. The CDR3 DNA follows: TGCGCCAGCACTCAGGGCTACCAAGAGACCCAGTACTTC.

V gene TRBV15 combines with J gene TRBJ1-2, with TRBD1 as a possible D gene (5 bases). Trimming took off 0 bases at V and 2 bases at J, with 10 bases between the two ends. The germline V gene has CDR1 LNHNV and CDR2 YYDKDF (reference sequence). The CDR3 length is 15 residues. The CDR3 DNA reads as TGTGCCACCAGCAGAGACAGGGCAGCCAACTATGGCTACACCTTC. Translating gives CATSRDRAANYGYTF.

The V call is TRBV5-1, the J call TRBJ1-2, with 9 bases identical to TRBD1. The CDR3 is 16 amino acids. J was trimmed by 7 bases and V by 0 bases; bases with no gene match: 10. Germline V gene lookup returns CDR1 SGHRS and CDR2 YFSETQ. The CDR3 here is CASSLGGQGAGVGYTF. The DNA for the CDR3 is TGCGCCAGCAGCTTGGGGGGACAGGGCGCGGGAGTTGGCTACACCTTC.

The chain links TRBV7-6 to TRBJ1-1, with 9 bases lining up with TRBD1. The V gene's germline CDR1 is SGHVS and CDR2 FNYEAQ. The CDR3 is 18 amino acids. V gave up 1 base and J gave up 1 base; unmatched junction bases: 10. The CDR3: CASSLGHRGRRANTEAFF. The CDR3 DNA sequence: TGTGCCAGCAGCTTAGGGCACAGGGGGCGGAGGGCGAACACTGAAGCTTTCTTT.

The chain combines TRBV6-6 with TRBJ1-5, with D maybe TRBD1 (5 bases). This CDR3 spans 16 amino acids. V lost 3 bases to trimming and J lost 0 bases, with 12 bases between them. From germline, CDR1 is MNHNY and CDR2 SVGAGI (reference sequence). In DNA form, the CDR3 reads TGTGCCAGCAGTTATGGCAGGACAACTAGCAATCAGCCCCAGCATTTT. Residues: CASSYGRTTSNQPQHF.

About this clone itself: An end of the junction differs from the germline gene, which may be a read error. The rearrangement links TRBV7-7 to TRBJ2-5, with D possibly being TRBD2 (5 bases). Germline V gives CDR1 SSHAT, CDR2 FNYEAQ (reference sequence). The CDR3 is 14 residues long. CDR3 amino acids: CASSRGSPEGTQYF. For the CDR3, the DNA is TGTGCTAGCAGCCGAGGGTCTCCCGAGGGGACCCAGTACTTC.

The chain links TRBV3-1 (or the pseudogene TRBV3-2) to TRBJ2-5, with D possibly being TRBD1 (6 bases). The CDR3 contains 16 residues. The ends were cut back, 4 bases at V and 3 bases at J, with 18 bases in the middle. From germline, CDR1 is LGHDT and CDR2 YNNKEL (reference sequence). The CDR3 protein is CASSPIRRDTEETQYF. The CDR3 DNA is TGTGCCAGCAGCCCTATTCGCCGGGACACCGAAGAGACCCAGTACTTC.

The V and J genes are TRBV2 and TRBJ2-3; D not resolved. The CDR3 sequence is 13 residues long. Germline V CDR1 and CDR2: SNHLY, FYNNEI. V lost 6 bases and J lost 6, with 13 bases in between. CDR3 loop: CASSPRLSDTQYF. The CDR3 DNA follows: TGTGCCAGCAGCCCCAGACTTTCGGATACGCAGTATTTT.

The gene calls are TRBV28 and TRBJ1-4, with 12 bases identical to TRBD1. J gave up 7 bases and V 3 bases, and 12 bases lay outside the gene matches. Germline CDR1 MDHEN, CDR2 SYDVKM. The CDR3 consists of 18 residues. The CDR3 region has the DNA TGTGCCAGCAGTTTGCCCGGGACAGGGGGCCAGGGAAGTGAAAAACTGTTTTTT. It specifies CASSLPGTGGQGSEKLFF. Drawing the rest from reference TRBV28 and TRBJ1-4, the complete variable domain is DVKVTQSSRYLVKRTGEKVFLECVQDMDHENMFWYRQDPGLGLRLIYFSYDVKMKEKGDIPEGYSVSREKKERFSLILESASTNQTSMYLCASSLPGTGGQGSEKLFFGSGTQLSVL.

The J gene is TRBJ2-7, the V gene TRBV19, with D maybe TRBD2 (6 bases). The germline V gene has CDR1 LNHDA and CDR2 SQIVND (reference sequence). Trimming cost V 4 bases and J 0 bases, with 16 bases left between them. CDR3 length equals 16 residues. CDR3 coding DNA: TGTGCCAGTAGTAAACCGGGACTGAAGGCCTCCTACGAGCAGTACTTC. Its translation is CASSKPGLKASYEQYF.

The chain employs TRBV5-5 and TRBJ2-5; 7 bases line up with TRBD1. Germline CDR1 SGHKS, CDR2 YYEKEE (reference sequence). V lost 4 bases and J lost 5; bases outside the gene matches: 11. The CDR3 runs 15 residues. CDR3 DNA: TGTGCCAGCAGCCCCTGGGACAGCCCAGGGGAGACCCAGTACTTC. This sequence encodes CASSPWDSPGETQYF.

This clone has a single count. The chain employs TRBV27 and TRBJ2-7; D gene uncertain. CDR3 length: 15 amino acids. V dropped 3 bases and J dropped 2 bases, with 14 bases sitting between them. Germline CDR1 MNHEY, CDR2 SMNVEV (reference sequence). Here the CDR3 DNA reads TGTGCCAGCAGTTTTACGATGGGCAGGCCCTACGAGCAGTACTTC. It translates to CASSFTMGRPYEQYF.

The chain carries TRBV2 and TRBJ2-2, with TRBD1 matching over 7 bases. Per germline, CDR1 SNHLY and CDR2 FYNNEI. The trim removed 10 bases at V and 0 bases at J, leaving 5 bases unmatched. The CDR3 is 14 amino acids. The CDR3 here is CANRDSSNTGELFF. CDR3 bases: TGTGCCAACAGGGACAGTTCGAACACCGGGGAGCTGTTTTTT.

J is TRBJ2-6 and V is TRBV6-2 or TRBV6-3; D is perhaps TRBD1 (6 bases). Germline loops: CDR1 MNHEY, CDR2 SVGEGT. Trimming shortened V by 2 bases and J by 0 bases, and 11 bases separated the two germline ends. The CDR3 contains 17 residues. The CDR3 loop reads CASSYIPGVSGANVLTF. The CDR3 DNA sequence: TGTGCCAGCAGTTACATTCCAGGGGTCTCTGGGGCCAACGTCCTGACTTTC.

The chain couples TRBV6-2 or TRBV6-3 to TRBJ1-3; maybe TRBD1 (5 bases). The CDR3 is made up of 15 amino acids. Germline V gene data show CDR1 as MNHEY and CDR2 as SVGEGT. V was shortened by 2 bases and J by 2 bases, with 10 bases between the two germline ends. CDR3 protein: CASSYRGAPGNTIYF. In nucleotides, the CDR3 is TGTGCCAGCAGTTACAGGGGTGCGCCTGGAAACACCATATATTTT.

This rearrangement joins TRBV9 to TRBJ1-1; no firm D call. CDR1 SGDLS and CDR2 YYNGEE come from the germline V gene. The CDR3 consists of 14 residues. The V and J ends lost 0 bases and 1 base respectively, with 7 bases between them. In DNA form, the CDR3 reads TGTGCCAGCAGCGTAGACAGTTCGAACACTGAAGCTTTCTTT. As protein: CASSVDSSNTEAFF.

The chain carries TRBV5-1 and TRBJ1-2; maybe TRBD1 (5 bases). Germline loops: CDR1 SGHRS, CDR2 YFSETQ. V was trimmed by 2 bases and J by 1 base, leaving 9 bases between them. This CDR3 is built from 14 residues. DNA of the CDR3: TGCGCCAGCAGCTTAGACAGCTTTAACTATGGCTACACCTTC. This codes for CASSLDSFNYGYTF.

V usage is TRBV19 and J usage is TRBJ1-5; TRBD1 might be the D (6 bases). V shed 6 bases and J shed 5 bases, with 17 bases lying between them. The CDR3 runs 15 residues. The V gene's germline CDR1 is LNHDA and CDR2 SQIVND (reference sequence). CDR3 region: CASRGRDIQDQPQHF. CDR3 DNA: TGTGCCAGTAGGGGTAGGGACATCCAAGATCAGCCCCAGCATTTT.